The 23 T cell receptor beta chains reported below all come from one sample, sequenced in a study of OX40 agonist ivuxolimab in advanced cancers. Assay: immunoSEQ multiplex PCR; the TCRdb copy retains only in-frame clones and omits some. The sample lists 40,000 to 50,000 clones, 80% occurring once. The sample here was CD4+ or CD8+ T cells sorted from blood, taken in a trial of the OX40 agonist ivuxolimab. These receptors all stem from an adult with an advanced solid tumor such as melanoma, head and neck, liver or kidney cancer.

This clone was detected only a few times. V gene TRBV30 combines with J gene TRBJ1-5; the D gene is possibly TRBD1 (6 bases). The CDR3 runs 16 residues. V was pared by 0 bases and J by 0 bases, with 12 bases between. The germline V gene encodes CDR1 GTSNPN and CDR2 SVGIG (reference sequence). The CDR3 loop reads CAWSVIGGLSNQPQHF. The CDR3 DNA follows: TGTGCCTGGAGTGTAATTGGGGGGCTTAGCAATCAGCCCCAGCATTTT.

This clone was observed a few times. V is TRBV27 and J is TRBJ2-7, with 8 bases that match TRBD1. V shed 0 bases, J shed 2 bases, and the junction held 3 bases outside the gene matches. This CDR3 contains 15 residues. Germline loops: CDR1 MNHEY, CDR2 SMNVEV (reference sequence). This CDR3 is CASSLSTGDAYEQYF. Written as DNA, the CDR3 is TGTGCCAGCAGTTTATCGACAGGGGACGCCTACGAGCAGTACTTC.

Written as DNA, the CDR3 is TGTGCCAGCAGTGAATCTGGAGGGTACACTGAAGCTTTCTTT. Its protein is CASSESGGYTEAFF. This chain joins TRBV25-1 and TRBJ1-1; no reliable D call. The germline V and J ends were trimmed by 1 base and 3 bases, with 9 bases remaining between them. The CDR3 covers 14 residues. CDR1 is MGHDK, CDR2 SYGVNS, per germline.

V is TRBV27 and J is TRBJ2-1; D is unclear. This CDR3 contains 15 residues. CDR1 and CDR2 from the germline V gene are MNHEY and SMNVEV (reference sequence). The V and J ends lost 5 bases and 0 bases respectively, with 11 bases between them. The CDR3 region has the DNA TGTGCCAGCAGTCACGTTTTCAGCTCCTACAATGAGCAGTTCTTC. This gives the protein CASSHVFSSYNEQFF.

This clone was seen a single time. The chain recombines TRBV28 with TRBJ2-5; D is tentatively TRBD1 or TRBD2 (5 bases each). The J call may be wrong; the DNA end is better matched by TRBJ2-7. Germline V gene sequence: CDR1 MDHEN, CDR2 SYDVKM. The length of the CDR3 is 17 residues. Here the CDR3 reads CASSPLATWGTAYEQYF. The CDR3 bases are TGTGCCAGCAGTCCCCTCGCGACGTGGGGGACGGCCTACGAGCAGTACTTC.

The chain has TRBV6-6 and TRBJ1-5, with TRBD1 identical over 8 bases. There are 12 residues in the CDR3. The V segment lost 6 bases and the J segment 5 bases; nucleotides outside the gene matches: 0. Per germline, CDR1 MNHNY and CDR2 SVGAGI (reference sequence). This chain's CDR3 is CASRTGDQPQHF. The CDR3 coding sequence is TGTGCCAGCAGGACAGGGGATCAGCCCCAGCATTTT.

CDR3: CASSYSTGAATEAFF. As DNA, the CDR3 is TGTGCCAGCAGTTACTCGACAGGGGCGGCCACTGAAGCTTTCTTT. The rearrangement links TRBV6-6 to TRBJ1-1; TRBD1 matches 8 bases. Germline V gene data show CDR1 as MNHNY and CDR2 as SVGAGI (reference sequence). The trim removed 0 bases at V and 4 bases at J, leaving 4 bases unmatched. This CDR3 contains 15 residues.

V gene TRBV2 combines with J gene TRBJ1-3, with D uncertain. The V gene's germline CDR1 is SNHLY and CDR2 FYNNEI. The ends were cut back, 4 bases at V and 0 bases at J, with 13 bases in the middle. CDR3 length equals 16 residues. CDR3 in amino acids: CASSVAAGYSGNTIYF. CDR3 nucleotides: TGTGCCAGCAGTGTGGCGGCAGGCTACTCTGGAAACACCATATATTTT.

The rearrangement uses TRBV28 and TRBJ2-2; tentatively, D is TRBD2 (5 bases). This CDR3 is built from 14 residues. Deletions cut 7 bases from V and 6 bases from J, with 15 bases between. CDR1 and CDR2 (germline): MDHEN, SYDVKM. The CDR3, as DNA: TGTGCCAGCATCGCTTCAACGAGGGCCGGGGAGCTGTTTTTT. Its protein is CASIASTRAGELFF.

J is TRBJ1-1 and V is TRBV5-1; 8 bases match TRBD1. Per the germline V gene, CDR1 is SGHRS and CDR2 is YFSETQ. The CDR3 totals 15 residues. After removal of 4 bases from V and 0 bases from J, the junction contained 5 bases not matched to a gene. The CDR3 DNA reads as TGCGCCAGCAGCACCTCAGGGGGCATGAACACTGAAGCTTTCTTT. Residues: CASSTSGGMNTEAFF.

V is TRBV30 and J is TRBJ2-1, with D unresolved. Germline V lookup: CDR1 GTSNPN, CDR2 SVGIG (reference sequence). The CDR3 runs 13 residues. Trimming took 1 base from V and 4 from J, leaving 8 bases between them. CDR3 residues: CAWSGGAYNEQFF. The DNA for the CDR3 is TGTGCCTGGAGTGGAGGAGCTTACAATGAGCAGTTCTTC. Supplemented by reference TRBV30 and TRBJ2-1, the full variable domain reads SQTIHQWPATLVQPVGSPLSLECTVEGTSNPNLYWYRQAAGRGLQLLFYSVGIGQISSEVPQNLSASRPQDRQFILSSKKLLLSDSGFYLCAWSGGAYNEQFFGPGTRLTVL.

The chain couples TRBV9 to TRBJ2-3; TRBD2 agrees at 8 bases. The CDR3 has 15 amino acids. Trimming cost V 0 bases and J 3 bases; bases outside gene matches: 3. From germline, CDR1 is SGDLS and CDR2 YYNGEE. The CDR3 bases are TGTGCCAGCAGCGTAGTAGCGGGAAAAACAGATACGCAGTATTTT. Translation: CASSVVAGKTDTQYF.

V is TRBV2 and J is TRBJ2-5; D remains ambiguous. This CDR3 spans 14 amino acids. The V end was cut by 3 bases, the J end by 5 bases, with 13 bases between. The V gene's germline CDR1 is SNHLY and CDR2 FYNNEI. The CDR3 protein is CASSDSVGLETQYF. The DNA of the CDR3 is TGTGCCAGCAGTGACTCGGTAGGGCTGGAGACCCAGTACTTC.

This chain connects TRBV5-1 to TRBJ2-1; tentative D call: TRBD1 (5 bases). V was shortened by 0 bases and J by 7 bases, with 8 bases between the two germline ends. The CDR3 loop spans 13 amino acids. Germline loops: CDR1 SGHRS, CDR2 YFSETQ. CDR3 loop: CASSLEGVNEQFF. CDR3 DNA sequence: TGCGCCAGCAGCTTGGAAGGGGTAAATGAGCAGTTCTTC.

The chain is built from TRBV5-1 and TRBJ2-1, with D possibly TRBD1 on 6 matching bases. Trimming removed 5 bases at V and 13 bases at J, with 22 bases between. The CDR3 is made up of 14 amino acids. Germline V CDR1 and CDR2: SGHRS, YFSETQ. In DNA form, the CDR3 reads TGCGCCAGCAGATTTCGGGACATGGCCCACTCTCAGTTCTTC. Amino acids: CASRFRDMAHSQFF.

Here the CDR3 reads CASSPPAVAESLAGGPTDTQYF. CDR3 in DNA: TGTGCCAGCAGCCCCCCCGCAGTGGCAGAGAGTTTAGCGGGAGGGCCGACAGATACGCAGTATTTT. J is TRBJ2-3 and V is TRBV7-7; 11 bases match TRBD2. V shed 5 bases, J shed 3 bases, and the junction held 25 bases outside the gene matches. This CDR3 is built from 22 residues. Germline CDR1 SSHAT, CDR2 FNYEAQ (reference sequence).

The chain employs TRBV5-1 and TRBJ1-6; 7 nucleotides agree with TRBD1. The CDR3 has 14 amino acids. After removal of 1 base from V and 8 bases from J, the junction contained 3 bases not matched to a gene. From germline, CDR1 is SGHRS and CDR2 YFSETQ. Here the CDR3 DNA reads TGCGCCAGCAGCTTGCGGCAGGGGGATTCACCCCTCCACTTT. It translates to CASSLRQGDSPLHF.

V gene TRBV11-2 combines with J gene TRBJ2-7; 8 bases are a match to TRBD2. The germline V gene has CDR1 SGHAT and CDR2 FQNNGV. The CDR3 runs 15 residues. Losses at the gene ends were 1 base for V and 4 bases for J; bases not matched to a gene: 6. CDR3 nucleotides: TGTGCCAGCAGCTTAGCGGGTAGCGGGATGTACGAGCAGTACTTC. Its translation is CASSLAGSGMYEQYF.

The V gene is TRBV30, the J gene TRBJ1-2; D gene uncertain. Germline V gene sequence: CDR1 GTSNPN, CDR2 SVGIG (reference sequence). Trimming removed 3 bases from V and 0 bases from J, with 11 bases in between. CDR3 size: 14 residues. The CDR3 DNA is TGTGCCTGGAGGGTCGCTTCAGCTAACTATGGCTACACCTTC. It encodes CAWRVASANYGYTF.

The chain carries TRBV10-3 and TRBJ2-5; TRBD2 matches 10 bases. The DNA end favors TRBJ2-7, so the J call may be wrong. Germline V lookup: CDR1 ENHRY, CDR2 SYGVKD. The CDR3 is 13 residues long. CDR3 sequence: CAIGGTSDHEQYF. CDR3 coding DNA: TGTGCCATCGGCGGGACTAGCGACCACGAGCAGTACTTC.

The CDR3 bases are TGCGCCAGCAGCTTTACGGGGACAGATACGCAGTATTTT. This translates into CASSFTGTDTQYF. The chain is built from TRBV5-1 and TRBJ2-3; D perhaps matches TRBD2 (5 bases). This CDR3 is built from 13 residues. Trimming pared 2 bases from V and 3 bases from J, leaving 7 bases between. Germline-derived CDR1 and CDR2 are SGHRS and YFSETQ.

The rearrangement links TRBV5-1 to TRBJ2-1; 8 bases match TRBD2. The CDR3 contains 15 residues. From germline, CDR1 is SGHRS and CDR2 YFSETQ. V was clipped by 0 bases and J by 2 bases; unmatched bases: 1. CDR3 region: CASSLAGGAYNEQFF. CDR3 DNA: TGCGCCAGCAGCTTGGCGGGAGGGGCCTACAATGAGCAGTTCTTC.

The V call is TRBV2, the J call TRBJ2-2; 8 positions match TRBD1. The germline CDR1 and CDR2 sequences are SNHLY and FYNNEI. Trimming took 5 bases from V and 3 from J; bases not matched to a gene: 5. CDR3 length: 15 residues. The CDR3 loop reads CASSPDRADTGELFF. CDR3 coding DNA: TGTGCCAGCAGTCCGGACAGGGCGGACACCGGGGAGCTGTTTTTT.